This passage covers 8 T cell receptor beta chains from one sample sequenced in a study of CD8+ T cells in alopecia areata. RNA was extracted and reverse transcribed into cDNA as the sequencing template. The repertoire was sequenced with immunoSEQ multiplex PCR; TCRdb's copy has only in-frame clones and lacks some. Of about 180,000 clones listed, roughly 46% are singletons. Treatment denoted: oral pan-JAK inhibitor, 5-10 mg twice daily. This specimen consisted of CD8+ T cells sorted from blood, obtained around week 53, from a patient treated with tofacitinib. These receptors all stem from a human donor with alopecia areata.

This clone has more than one count but fewer than ten. This chain uses TRBV5-6 with TRBJ1-2; tentatively, D is TRBD1 (5 bases). The CDR3 has 14 amino acids. Germline assignment: CDR1 SGHDT and CDR2 YYEEEE. V lost 1 base, J lost 4 bases, and 11 bases lay in between. The CDR3 bases are TGTGCCAGCAGCTTGAGGGGCCTGGGCTATGGCTACACCTTC. Protein product: CASSLRGLGYGYTF.

This clone was picked up one time. The sample holds other DNA sequences that translate to the same CDR3. The V and J genes are TRBV5-1 and TRBJ2-3; the D gene is possibly TRBD1 (5 bases). Per germline, CDR1 SGHRS and CDR2 YFSETQ. The V end was cut by 4 bases, the J end by 1 base, with 7 bases between. CDR3 length equals 13 residues. The CDR3 nucleotides are TGCGCCAGCAGCCTAGGGGGCACAGATACGCAGTATTTT. This sequence encodes CASSLGGTDTQYF.

V usage is TRBV4-3 and J usage is TRBJ2-3, with 9 bases that match TRBD1. From germline, CDR1 is LGHNA and CDR2 YSLEER. The CDR3 has 15 residues. The J segment lost 6 bases and the V segment lost 3 bases, leaving 7 bases of the junction unmatched. The CDR3 region is CASSQLGQGADTQYF. The DNA for the CDR3 is TGCGCCAGCAGCCAGTTGGGACAGGGAGCCGATACGCAGTATTTT.

The sample holds a few counts of this clone. This chain joins TRBV6-5 and TRBJ1-6; 10 nucleotides line up with TRBD1. This CDR3 is built from 14 residues. Germline loops: CDR1 MNHEY, CDR2 SVGAGI. V shed 6 bases and J 7 bases; nucleotides not matched to a gene: 3. The CDR3 DNA reads as TGTGCCAGCAGCATGGGACAGGGGAATTCACCCCTCCACTTT. This translates into CASSMGQGNSPLHF.

The chain combines TRBV9 with TRBJ2-4; 7 bases are shared with TRBD2. Germline-derived CDR1 and CDR2 are SGDLS and YYNGEE. V shed 0 bases, J shed 0 bases, and the junction held 6 bases outside the gene matches. CDR3 size: 17 residues. CDR3 sequence (DNA): TGTGCCAGCAGCGTAGGGAGCGGGGATATAGCCAAAAACATTCAGTACTTC. Translated: CASSVGSGDIAKNIQYF. Full variable domain (outside the CDR3, taken from reference TRBV9 and TRBJ2-4): DSGVTQTPKHLITATGQRVTLRCSPRSGDLSVYWYQQSLDQGLQFLIQYYNGEERAKGNILERFSAQQFPDLHSELNLSSLELGDSALYFCASSVGSGDIAKNIQYFGAGTRLSVL.

This clone was seen a handful of times. The chain is built from TRBV11-2 and TRBJ2-4, with D perhaps TRBD1 (6 bases). Germline V gives CDR1 SGHAT, CDR2 FQNNGV. Deletions cut 4 bases from V and 8 bases from J, with 15 bases between. The CDR3 is made up of 14 amino acids. CDR3 in amino acids: CASSSRDIGDIQYF. The CDR3 bases are TGTGCCAGCAGCTCACGGGACATAGGGGACATTCAGTACTTC. Complete variable domain (other parts from reference TRBV11-2 and TRBJ2-4): EAGVAQSPRYKIIEKRQSVAFWCNPISGHATLYWYQQILGQGPKLLIQFQNNGVVDDSQLPKDRFSAERLKGVDSTLKIQPAKLEDSAVYLCASSSRDIGDIQYFGAGTRLSVL.

This clone showed up just a few times. The rearrangement links TRBV29-1 to TRBJ1-5; 8 bases fit TRBD1. V dropped 6 bases and J dropped 0; count of bases not matched to a gene: 7. Germline V CDR1 and CDR2: SQVTM, ANQGSEA. This CDR3 is 15 amino acids long. CDR3 nucleotides: TGCAGCGTCCAGGACAGGGCGGATAGCAATCAGCCCCAGCATTTT. It specifies CSVQDRADSNQPQHF.

The J gene is TRBJ2-3, the V gene TRBV9; D might be TRBD1 or TRBD2, each matching 5 bases. This CDR3 spans 15 amino acids. The germline V gene has CDR1 SGDLS and CDR2 YYNGEE. Trimming shortened V by 4 bases and J by 2 bases, and 14 bases separated the two germline ends. The CDR3 region is CASSPRRDLTDTQYF. The CDR3 DNA reads as TGTGCCAGCAGCCCCAGACGGGACCTCACAGATACGCAGTATTTT.